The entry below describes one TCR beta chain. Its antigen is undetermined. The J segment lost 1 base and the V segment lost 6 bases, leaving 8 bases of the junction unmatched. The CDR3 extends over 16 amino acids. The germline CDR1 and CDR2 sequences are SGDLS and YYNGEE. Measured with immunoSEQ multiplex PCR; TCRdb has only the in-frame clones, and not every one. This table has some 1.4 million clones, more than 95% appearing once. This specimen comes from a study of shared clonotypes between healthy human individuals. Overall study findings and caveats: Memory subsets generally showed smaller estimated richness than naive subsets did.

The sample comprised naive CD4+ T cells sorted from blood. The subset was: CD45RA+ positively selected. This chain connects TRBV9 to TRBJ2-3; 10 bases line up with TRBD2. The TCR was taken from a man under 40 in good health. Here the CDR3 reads CASILAGWGGTDTQYF. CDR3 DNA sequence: TGTGCCAGCATACTAGCGGGATGGGGGGGCACAGATACGCAGTATTTT.